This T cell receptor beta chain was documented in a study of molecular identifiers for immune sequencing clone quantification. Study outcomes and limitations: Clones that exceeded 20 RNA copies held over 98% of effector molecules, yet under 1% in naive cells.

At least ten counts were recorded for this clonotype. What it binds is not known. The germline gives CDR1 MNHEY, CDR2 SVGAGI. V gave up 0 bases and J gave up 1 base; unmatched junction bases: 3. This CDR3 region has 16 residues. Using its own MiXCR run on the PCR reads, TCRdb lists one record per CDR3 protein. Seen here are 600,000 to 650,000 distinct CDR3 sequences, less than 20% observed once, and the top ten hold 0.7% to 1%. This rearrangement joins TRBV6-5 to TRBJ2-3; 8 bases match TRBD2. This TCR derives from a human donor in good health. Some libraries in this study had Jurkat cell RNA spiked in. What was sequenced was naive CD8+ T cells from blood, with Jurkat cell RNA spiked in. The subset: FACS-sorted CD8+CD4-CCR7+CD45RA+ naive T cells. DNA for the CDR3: TGTGCCAGCAGTTACTCAGGAGCGGGGGGCACAGATACGCAGTATTTT. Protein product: CASSYSGAGGTDTQYF.